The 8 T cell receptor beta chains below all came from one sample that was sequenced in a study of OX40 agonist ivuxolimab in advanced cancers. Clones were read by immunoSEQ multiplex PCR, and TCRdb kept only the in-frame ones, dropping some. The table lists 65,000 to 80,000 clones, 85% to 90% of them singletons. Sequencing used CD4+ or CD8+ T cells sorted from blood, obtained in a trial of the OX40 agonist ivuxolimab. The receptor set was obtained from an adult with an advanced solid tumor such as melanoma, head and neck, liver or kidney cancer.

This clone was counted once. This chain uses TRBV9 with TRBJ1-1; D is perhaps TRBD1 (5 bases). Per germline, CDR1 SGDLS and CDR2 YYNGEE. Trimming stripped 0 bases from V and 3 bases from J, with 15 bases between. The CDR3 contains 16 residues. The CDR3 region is CASSVEVYGAYTEAFF. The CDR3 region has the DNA TGTGCCAGCAGCGTAGAGGTTTACGGGGCATACACTGAAGCTTTCTTT.

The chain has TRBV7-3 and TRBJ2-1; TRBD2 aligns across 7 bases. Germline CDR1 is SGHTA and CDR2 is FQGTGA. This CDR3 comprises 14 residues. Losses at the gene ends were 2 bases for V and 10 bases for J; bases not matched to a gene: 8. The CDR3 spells CASSLAGEGGEQFF. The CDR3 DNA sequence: TGTGCCAGCAGCTTAGCCGGGGAGGGCGGGGAGCAGTTCTTC. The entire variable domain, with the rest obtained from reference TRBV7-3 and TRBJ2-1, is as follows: GAGVSQTPSNKVTEKGKYVELRCDPISGHTALYWYRQSLGQGPEFLIYFQGTGAADDSGLPNDRFFAVRPEGSVSTLKIQRTERGDSAVYLCASSLAGEGGEQFFGPGTRLTVL.

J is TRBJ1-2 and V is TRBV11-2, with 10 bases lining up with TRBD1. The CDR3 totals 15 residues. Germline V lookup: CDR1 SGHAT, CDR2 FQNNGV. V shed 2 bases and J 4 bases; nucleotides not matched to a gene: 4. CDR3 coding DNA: TGTGCCAGCAGCTTATGGGACAGGGGAGGCTATGGCTACACCTTC. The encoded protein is CASSLWDRGGYGYTF. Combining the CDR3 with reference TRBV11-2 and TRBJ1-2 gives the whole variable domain EAGVAQSPRYKIIEKRQSVAFWCNPISGHATLYWYQQILGQGPKLLIQFQNNGVVDDSQLPKDRFSAERLKGVDSTLKIQPAKLEDSAVYLCASSLWDRGGYGYTFGSGTRLTVV.

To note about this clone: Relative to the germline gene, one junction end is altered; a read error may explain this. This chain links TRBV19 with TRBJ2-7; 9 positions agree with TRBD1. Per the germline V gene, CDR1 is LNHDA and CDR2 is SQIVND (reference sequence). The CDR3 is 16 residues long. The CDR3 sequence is CARSMPHRGQTYEQYF. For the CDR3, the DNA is TGTGCCAGGAGTATGCCCCACAGGGGGCAAACCTACGAGCAGTACTTC.

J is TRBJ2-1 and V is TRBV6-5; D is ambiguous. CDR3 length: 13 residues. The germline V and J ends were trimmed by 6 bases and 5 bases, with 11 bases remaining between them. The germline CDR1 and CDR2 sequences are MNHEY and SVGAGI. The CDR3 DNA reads TGTGCCAGCAGACGGAGCTCTGACAATGAGCAGTTCTTC. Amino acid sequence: CASRRSSDNEQFF.

CDR3 bases: TGTGCCAGTAGTATGGGTAGGGACACAGATACGCAGTATTTT. Its translation is CASSMGRDTDTQYF. V is TRBV19 and J is TRBJ2-3; D gene ambiguous. CDR1 and CDR2 (germline): LNHDA, SQIVND (reference sequence). V was clipped by 3 bases and J by 2 bases, with 9 bases between them. The CDR3 contains 14 residues.

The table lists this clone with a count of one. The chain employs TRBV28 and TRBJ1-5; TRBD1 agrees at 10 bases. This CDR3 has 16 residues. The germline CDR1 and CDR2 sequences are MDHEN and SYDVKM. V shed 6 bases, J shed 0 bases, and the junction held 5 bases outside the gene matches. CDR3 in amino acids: CASRRDRGFSNQPQHF. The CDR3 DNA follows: TGTGCCAGCAGGCGGGACAGGGGATTTAGCAATCAGCCCCAGCATTTT.

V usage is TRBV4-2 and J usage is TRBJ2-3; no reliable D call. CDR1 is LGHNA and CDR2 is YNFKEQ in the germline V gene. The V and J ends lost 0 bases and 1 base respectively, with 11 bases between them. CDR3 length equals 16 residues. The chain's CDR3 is CASSQEEAAGTDTQYF. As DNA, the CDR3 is TGTGCCAGCAGCCAAGAAGAGGCGGCCGGCACAGATACGCAGTATTTT.